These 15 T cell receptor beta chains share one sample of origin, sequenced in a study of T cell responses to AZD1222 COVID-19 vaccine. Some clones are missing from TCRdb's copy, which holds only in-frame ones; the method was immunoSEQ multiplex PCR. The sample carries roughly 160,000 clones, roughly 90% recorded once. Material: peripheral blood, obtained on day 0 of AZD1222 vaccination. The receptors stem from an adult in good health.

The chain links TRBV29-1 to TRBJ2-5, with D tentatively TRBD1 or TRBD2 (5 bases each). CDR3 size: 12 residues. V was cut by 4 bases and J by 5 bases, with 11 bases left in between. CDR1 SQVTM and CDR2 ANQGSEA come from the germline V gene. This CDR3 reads CSVGWGKETQYF. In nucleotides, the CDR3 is TGCAGCGTTGGCTGGGGGAAGGAGACCCAGTACTTC.

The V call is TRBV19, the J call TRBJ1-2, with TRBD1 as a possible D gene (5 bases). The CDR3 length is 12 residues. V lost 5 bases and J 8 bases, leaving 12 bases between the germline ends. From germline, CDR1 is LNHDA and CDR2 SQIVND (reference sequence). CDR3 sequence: CASSAGTGGYTF. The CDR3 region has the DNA TGTGCCAGTAGTGCCGGGACGGGGGGCTACACCTTC.

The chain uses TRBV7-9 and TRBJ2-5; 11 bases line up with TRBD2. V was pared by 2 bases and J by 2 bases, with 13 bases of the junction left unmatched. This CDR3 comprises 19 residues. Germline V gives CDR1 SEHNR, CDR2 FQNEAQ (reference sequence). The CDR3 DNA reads TGTGCCAGCAGCTTATTTTCGTGGACTAGCGGGTCCCTACAAGAGACCCAGTACTTC. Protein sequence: CASSLFSWTSGSLQETQYF. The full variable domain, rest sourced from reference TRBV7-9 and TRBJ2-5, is DTGVSQNPRHKITKRGQNVTFRCDPISEHNRLYWYRQTLGQGPEFLTYFQNEAQLEKSRLLSDRFSAERPKGSFSTLEIQRTEQGDSAMYLCASSLFSWTSGSLQETQYFGPGTRLLVL.

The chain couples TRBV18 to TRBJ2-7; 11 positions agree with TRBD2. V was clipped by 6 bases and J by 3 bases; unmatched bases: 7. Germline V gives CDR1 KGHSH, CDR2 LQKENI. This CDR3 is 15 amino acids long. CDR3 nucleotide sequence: TGTGCCAGCTCCCTGACTAGCGGGGTTAACTACGAGCAGTACTTC. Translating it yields CASSLTSGVNYEQYF.

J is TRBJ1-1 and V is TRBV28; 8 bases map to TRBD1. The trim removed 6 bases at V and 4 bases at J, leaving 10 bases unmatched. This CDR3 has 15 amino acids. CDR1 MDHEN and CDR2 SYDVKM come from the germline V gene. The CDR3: CASSQIPTGGTEAFF. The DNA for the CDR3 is TGTGCCAGCAGCCAAATCCCCACAGGGGGCACTGAAGCTTTCTTT.

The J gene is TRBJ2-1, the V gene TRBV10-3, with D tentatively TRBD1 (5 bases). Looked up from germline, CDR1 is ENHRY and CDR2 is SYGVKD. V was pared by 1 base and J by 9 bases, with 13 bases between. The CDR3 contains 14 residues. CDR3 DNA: TGTGCCATCAGTGAGTTGGACACCTCCAGTGAGCAGTTCTTC. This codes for CAISELDTSSEQFF.

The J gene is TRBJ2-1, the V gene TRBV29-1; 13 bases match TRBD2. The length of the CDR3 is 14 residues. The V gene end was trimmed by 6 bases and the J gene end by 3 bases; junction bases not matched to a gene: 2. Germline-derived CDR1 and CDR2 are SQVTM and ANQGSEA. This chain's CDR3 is CSVGLAGRYNEQFF. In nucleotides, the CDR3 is TGCAGCGTGGGACTAGCGGGACGCTACAATGAGCAGTTCTTC.

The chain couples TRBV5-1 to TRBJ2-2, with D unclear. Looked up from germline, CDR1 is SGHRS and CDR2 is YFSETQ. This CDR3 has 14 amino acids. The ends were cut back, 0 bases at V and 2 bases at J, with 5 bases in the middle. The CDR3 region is CASSLGSNTGELFF. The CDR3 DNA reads TGCGCCAGCAGCTTGGGTTCCAACACCGGGGAGCTGTTTTTT.

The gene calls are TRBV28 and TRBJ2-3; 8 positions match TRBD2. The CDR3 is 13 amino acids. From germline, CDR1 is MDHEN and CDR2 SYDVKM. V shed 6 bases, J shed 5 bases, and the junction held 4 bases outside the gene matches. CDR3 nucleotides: TGTGCCAGCAGAGCCGGGGGGGGAGATACGCAGTATTTT. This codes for CASRAGGGDTQYF.

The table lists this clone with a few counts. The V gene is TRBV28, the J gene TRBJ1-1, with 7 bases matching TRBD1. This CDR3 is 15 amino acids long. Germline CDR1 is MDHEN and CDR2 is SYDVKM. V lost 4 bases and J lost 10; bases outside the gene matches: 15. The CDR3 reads CASSSVDRVDLGAFF. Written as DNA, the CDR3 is TGTGCCAGCAGTTCTGTAGACAGGGTAGATCTCGGAGCTTTCTTT. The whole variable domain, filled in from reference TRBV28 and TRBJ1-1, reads DVKVTQSSRYLVKRTGEKVFLECVQDMDHENMFWYRQDPGLGLRLIYFSYDVKMKEKGDIPEGYSVSREKKERFSLILESASTNQTSMYLCASSSVDRVDLGAFFGQGTRLTVV.

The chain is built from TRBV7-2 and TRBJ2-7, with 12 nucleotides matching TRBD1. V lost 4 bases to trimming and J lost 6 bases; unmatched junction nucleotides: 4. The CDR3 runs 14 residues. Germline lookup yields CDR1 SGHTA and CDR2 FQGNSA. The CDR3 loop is CASSSGQGAFEQYF. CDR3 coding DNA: TGTGCCAGCAGCTCGGGACAGGGGGCGTTCGAGCAGTACTTC.

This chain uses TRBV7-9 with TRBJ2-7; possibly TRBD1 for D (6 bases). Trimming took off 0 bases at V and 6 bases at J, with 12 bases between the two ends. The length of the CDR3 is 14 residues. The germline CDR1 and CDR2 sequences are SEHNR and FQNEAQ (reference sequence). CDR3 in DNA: TGTGCCAGCAGCTTAGCGCAGGGGCTCCTCGAGCAGTACTTC. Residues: CASSLAQGLLEQYF.

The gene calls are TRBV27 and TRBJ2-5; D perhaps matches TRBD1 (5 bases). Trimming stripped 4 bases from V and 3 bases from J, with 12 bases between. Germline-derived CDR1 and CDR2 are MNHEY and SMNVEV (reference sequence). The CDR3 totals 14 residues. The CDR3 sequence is CASSSGRVEETQYF. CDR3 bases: TGTGCCAGCAGTTCTGGCAGGGTAGAAGAGACCCAGTACTTC.

Here the CDR3 DNA reads TGTGCCAGCAGCGAACGCCGGGACAGGGGGCTCCCTAGCTCCTACAATGAGCAGTTCTTC. This sequence encodes CASSERRDRGLPSSYNEQFF. The chain uses TRBV14 and TRBJ2-1; 12 bases are shared with TRBD1. Unmatched junction bases numbered 14, after V lost 5 bases and J lost 0 bases. From germline, CDR1 is SGHDN and CDR2 FVKESK. The CDR3 has 20 amino acids.

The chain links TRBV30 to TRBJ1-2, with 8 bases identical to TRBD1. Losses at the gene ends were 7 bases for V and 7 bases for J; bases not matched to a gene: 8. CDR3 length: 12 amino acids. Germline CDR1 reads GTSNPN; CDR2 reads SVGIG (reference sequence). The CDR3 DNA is TGTGCCTTCACAGGGGGTCCCCTTGGCTACACCTTC. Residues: CAFTGGPLGYTF.